This note documents a single T cell receptor beta chain sequence. Antigen unknown. These data belong to a study of post-analysis software for immune sequencing data. The TCR beta cDNA libraries contained unique molecular identifiers. TCRdb reprocessed the PCR reads with MiXCR, giving one entry per CDR3 protein. The repertoire holds roughly 700,000 distinct CDR3 sequences, less than 35% seen once, with under 0.7% in the top ten. General study points: In patients, TRBV5-6, TRBV5-1 and TRBV20-1 belonged to five TRBV segments found more frequently than in controls.

CDR1 and CDR2 from the germline V gene are SGHRS and YFSETQ. Trimming cost V 2 bases and J 3 bases; bases outside gene matches: 7. The CDR3 length is 16 residues. V usage is TRBV5-1 and J usage is TRBJ2-1; 8 bases agree with TRBD2. The clonotype was recovered from a girl between 5 and 17 years old with multiple sclerosis. The specimen sequenced was blood. The CDR3 DNA reads TGCGCCAGCAGCTTCTCAGCGGGGGACCTCTACAATGAGCAGTTCTTC. Its translation is CASSFSAGDLYNEQFF.